A single sample is the source of the 8 T cell receptor beta chains below, sequenced in a study of Ad26.COV2.S vaccination and SARS-CoV-2 variants (dated by TCRdb to the early 2020s). Libraries were built with the immunoSEQ multiplex PCR assay. The source is immuneACCESS, and TCRdb retained only in-frame sequences with V and J called. Part of the clones is not carried over; for the studies checked, unresolved V genes explain less than half of this, and the remainder is unexplained. This sample is represented by some 420,000 clones; around 89% of them were singletons. Around 3.6% of the sample lies in the top ten. The sample's treatment or condition label, in plain terms: roughly 19 received Ad26.COV2.S at low or high dose, single or two shots; about 5 received placebo; per-sample allocation not given. For vaccine and placebo recipients, the sequenced repertoires came from samples collected on day 63 after the first injection.

The sequencing here drew on peripheral blood, taken in a trial of Ad26.COV2.S vaccine versus placebo. The receptors derive from a person aged 18 to 59 who received the Ad26.COV2.S COVID-19 vaccine or a placebo.

The rearrangement joins TRBV15 to TRBJ2-7; no clear D gene. V lost 1 base and J 4 bases, leaving 5 bases between the germline ends. CDR3 length: 12 amino acids. The V gene's germline CDR1 is LNHNV and CDR2 YYDKDF (reference sequence). CDR3 DNA: TGTGCCACCAGCAGAGTAGGGTACGAGCAGTACTTC. It encodes CATSRVGYEQYF.

This chain connects TRBV4-1 to TRBJ2-1; TRBD1 agrees at 9 bases. Trimming took 4 bases from V and 3 from J; bases not matched to a gene: 4. The germline gives CDR1 MGHRA, CDR2 YSYEKL. The CDR3 runs to 15 residues. The CDR3 protein is CASSPEGQGYNEQFF. The CDR3 nucleotides read TGCGCCAGCAGCCCCGAGGGACAGGGCTACAATGAGCAGTTCTTC.

This rearrangement joins TRBV7-3 to TRBJ2-3, with D possibly TRBD2 on 5 matching bases. The V end was cut by 2 bases, the J end by 1 base, with 10 bases between. CDR3 length equals 15 residues. CDR1 and CDR2 (germline): SGHTA, FQGTGA. The CDR3: CASSLSGFRTDTQYF. The CDR3 region has the DNA TGTGCCAGCAGCTTATCGGGGTTCCGCACAGATACGCAGTATTTT.

This clone was counted a single time. This chain uses TRBV21-1 with TRBJ1-5; the listed D gene, TRBD1, was not tested against the DNA. TRBV21-1 is a pseudogene segment. This CDR3 is built from 18 residues. The CDR3 DNA follows: TGTGCCAGCAGCATGGGACAGGGGGCGCGATTGAGCAATCAGCCCCAGCATTTT. Encoded protein: CASSMGQGARLSNQPQHF.

The chain couples TRBV25-1 to TRBJ1-5; TRBD1 matches at 9 bases. Trimming at V came to 4 bases and at J to 4 bases, leaving 5 bases not matched to a gene. Germline assignment: CDR1 MGHDK and CDR2 SYGVNS. The CDR3 totals 15 residues. The CDR3 nucleotides are TGTGCCAGCAGTGGCAGGGACAGGGATAATCAGCCCCAGCATTTT. Translated: CASSGRDRDNQPQHF.

This rearrangement joins TRBV7-3 to TRBJ2-1, with 8 bases fitting TRBD1. CDR3 length equals 14 residues. Germline values: CDR1 SGHTA, CDR2 FQGTGA. V lost 5 bases and J lost 8; bases outside the gene matches: 8. CDR3 DNA sequence: TGTGCCAGCAGCGTACAGGGGGTGCGTGATGAGCAGTTCTTC. Translated: CASSVQGVRDEQFF.

The chain carries TRBV4-1 and TRBJ1-3; a weak D match, TRBD1 (5 bases). Deletions cut 5 bases from V and 1 base from J, with 9 bases between. CDR3 size: 14 residues. Germline V gene sequence: CDR1 MGHRA, CDR2 YSYEKL. CDR3: CASSKKGSGNTIYF. For the CDR3, the DNA is TGCGCCAGCAGCAAAAAGGGGTCTGGAAACACCATATATTTT.

This chain uses TRBV30 with TRBJ2-7; 7 nucleotides align to TRBD1. The germline gives CDR1 GTSNPN, CDR2 SVGIG (reference sequence). The CDR3 extends over 13 amino acids. V gave up 3 bases and J gave up 0 bases; unmatched junction bases: 2. In nucleotides, the CDR3 is TGTGCCTGGAGGAGACAGGGCTCCTACGAGCAGTACTTC. Translating it yields CAWRRQGSYEQYF.